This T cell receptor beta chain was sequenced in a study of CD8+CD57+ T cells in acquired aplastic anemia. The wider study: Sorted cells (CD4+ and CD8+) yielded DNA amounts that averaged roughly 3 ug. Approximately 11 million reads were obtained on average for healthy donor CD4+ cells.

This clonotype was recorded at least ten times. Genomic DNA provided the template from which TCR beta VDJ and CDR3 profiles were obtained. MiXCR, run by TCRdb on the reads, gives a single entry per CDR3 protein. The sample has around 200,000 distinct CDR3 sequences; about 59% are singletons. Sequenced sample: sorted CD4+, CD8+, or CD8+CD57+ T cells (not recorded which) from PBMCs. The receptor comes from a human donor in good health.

In nucleotides, the CDR3 is TGTGCCAGCAGCGTAGGAGTTGTTGAGGGACAGGGAGACTATGGCTACACCTTC. This translates into CASSVGVVEGQGDYGYTF. This chain links TRBV9 with TRBJ1-2; 9 positions agree with TRBD1. This CDR3 region has 18 residues. The germline CDR1 and CDR2 sequences are SGDLS and YYNGEE. J was trimmed by 3 bases and V by 0 bases; bases with no gene match: 12. Supplemented by reference TRBV9 and TRBJ1-2, the full variable domain reads DSGVTQTPKHLITATGQRVTLRCSPRSGDLSVYWYQQSLDQGLQFLIQYYNGEERAKGNILERFSAQQFPDLHSELNLSSLELGDSALYFCASSVGVVEGQGDYGYTFGSGTRLTVV.